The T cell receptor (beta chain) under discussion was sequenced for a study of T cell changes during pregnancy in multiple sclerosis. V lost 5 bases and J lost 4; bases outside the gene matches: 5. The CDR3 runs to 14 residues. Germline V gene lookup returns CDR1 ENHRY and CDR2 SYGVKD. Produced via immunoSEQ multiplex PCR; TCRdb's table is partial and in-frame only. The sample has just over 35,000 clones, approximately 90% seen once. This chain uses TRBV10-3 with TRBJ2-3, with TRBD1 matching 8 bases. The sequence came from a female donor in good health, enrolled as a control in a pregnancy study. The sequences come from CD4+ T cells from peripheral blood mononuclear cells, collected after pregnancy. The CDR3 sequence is CAISLGQGADTQYF. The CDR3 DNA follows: TGTGCCATCAGTCTAGGACAGGGCGCAGATACGCAGTATTTT.